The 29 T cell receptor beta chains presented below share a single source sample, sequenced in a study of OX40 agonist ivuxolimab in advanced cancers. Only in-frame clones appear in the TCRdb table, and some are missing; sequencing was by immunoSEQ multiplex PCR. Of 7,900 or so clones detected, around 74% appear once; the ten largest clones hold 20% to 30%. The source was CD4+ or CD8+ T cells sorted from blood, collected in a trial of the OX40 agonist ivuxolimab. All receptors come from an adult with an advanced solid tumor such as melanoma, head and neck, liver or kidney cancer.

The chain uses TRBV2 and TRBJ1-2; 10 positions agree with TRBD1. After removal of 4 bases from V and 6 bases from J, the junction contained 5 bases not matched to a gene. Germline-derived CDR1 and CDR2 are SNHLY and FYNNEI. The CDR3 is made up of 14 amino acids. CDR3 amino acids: CASSGTGGLDGYTF. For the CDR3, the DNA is TGTGCCAGCAGTGGGACAGGGGGTTTAGATGGCTACACCTTC.

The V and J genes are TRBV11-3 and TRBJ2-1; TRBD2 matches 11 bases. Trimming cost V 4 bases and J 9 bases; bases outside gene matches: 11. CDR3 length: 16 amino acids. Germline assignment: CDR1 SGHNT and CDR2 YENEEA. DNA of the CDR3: TGTGCCAGCAGCTCTCCAGAACTAGCGGGAGTCGGTGAGCAGTTCTTC. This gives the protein CASSSPELAGVGEQFF.

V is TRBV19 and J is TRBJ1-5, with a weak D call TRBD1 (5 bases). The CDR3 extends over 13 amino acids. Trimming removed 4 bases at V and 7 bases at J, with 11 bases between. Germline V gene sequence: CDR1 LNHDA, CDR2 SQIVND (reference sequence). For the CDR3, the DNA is TGTGCCAGTAGTAAAGGGGTTGCGCAGCCCCAGCATTTT. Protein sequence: CASSKGVAQPQHF.

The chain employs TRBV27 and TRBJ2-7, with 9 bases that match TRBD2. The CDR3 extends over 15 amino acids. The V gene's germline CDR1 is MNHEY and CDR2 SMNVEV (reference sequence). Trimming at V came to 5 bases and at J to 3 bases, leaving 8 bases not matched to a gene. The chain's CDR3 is CASSPSLAGSYEQYF. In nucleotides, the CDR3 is TGTGCCAGCAGTCCCAGCCTAGCGGGGAGCTACGAGCAGTACTTC.

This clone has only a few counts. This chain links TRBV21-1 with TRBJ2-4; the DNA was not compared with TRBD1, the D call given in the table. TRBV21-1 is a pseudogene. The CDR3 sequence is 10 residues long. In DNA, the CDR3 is TGTGCCAGCAGCCCACAGGTTCAGTACTTC. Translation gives CASSPQVQYF.

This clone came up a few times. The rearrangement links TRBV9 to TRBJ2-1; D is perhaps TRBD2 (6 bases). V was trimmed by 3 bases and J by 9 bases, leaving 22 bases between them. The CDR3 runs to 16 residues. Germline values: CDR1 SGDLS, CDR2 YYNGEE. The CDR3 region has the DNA TGTGCCAGCAGCGCCCCGGGACTGGGGACTCTTGTTGAGCAGTTCTTC. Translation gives CASSAPGLGTLVEQFF. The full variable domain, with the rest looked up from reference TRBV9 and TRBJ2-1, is DSGVTQTPKHLITATGQRVTLRCSPRSGDLSVYWYQQSLDQGLQFLIQYYNGEERAKGNILERFSAQQFPDLHSELNLSSLELGDSALYFCASSAPGLGTLVEQFFGPGTRLTVL.

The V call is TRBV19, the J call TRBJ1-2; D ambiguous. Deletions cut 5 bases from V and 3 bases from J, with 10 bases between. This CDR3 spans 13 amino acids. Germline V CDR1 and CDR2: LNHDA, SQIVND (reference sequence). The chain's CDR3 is CASSPYGYYGYTF. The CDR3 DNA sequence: TGTGCCAGTAGTCCATACGGTTACTATGGCTACACCTTC.

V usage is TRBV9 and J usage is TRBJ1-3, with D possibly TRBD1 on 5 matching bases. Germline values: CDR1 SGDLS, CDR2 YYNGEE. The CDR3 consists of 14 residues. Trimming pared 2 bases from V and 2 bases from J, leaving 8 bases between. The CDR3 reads CASSVGTTGNTIYF. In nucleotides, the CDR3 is TGTGCCAGCAGCGTGGGGACTACTGGAAACACCATATATTTT. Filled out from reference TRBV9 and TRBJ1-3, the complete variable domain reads DSGVTQTPKHLITATGQRVTLRCSPRSGDLSVYWYQQSLDQGLQFLIQYYNGEERAKGNILERFSAQQFPDLHSELNLSSLELGDSALYFCASSVGTTGNTIYFGEGSWLTVV.

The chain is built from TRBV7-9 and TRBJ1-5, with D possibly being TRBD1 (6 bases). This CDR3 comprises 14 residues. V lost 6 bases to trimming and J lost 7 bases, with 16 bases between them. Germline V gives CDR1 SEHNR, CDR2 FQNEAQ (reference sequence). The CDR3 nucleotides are TGTGCCAGCAGTTCAACAGGGACCGAACAGCCCCAGCATTTT. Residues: CASSSTGTEQPQHF.

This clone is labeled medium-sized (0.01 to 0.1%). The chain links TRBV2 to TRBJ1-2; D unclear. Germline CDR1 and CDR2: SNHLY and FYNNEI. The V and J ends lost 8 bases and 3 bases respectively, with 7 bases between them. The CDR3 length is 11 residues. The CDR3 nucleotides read TGTGCCAGCTCTCAGGACTATGGCTACACCTTC. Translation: CASSQDYGYTF.

CDR3 nucleotides: TGTGCCATCAGCGAAGGGGGCTCAGCGACTGAAGCTTTCTTT. The encoded protein is CAISEGGSATEAFF. The genes are TRBV10-3 and TRBJ1-1, with 7 bases that match TRBD1. This CDR3 is built from 14 residues. V lost 6 bases, J lost 5 bases, and 9 bases stayed unmatched. Germline CDR1 is ENHRY and CDR2 is SYGVKD.

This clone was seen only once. The CDR3 DNA follows: TGTGCCAGCAGCCGCCGACGGGCAACCTATGGCTACACCTTC. Residues: CASSRRRATYGYTF. The chain uses TRBV28 and TRBJ1-2; D unresolved. This CDR3 is built from 14 residues. V was pared by 6 bases and J by 4 bases, with 15 bases between. Germline assignment: CDR1 MDHEN and CDR2 SYDVKM.

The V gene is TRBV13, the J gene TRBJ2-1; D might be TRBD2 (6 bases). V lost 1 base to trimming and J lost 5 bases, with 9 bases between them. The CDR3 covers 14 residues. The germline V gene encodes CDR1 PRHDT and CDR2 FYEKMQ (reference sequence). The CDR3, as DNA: TGTGCCAGCAGCTTAGTCGGGGGAAACAATGAGCAGTTCTTC. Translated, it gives CASSLVGGNNEQFF.

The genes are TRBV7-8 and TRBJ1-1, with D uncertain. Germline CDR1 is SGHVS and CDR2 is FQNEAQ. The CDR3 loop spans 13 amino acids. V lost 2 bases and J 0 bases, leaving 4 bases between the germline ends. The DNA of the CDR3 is TGTGCCAGCAGCTTACCGCTGAACACTGAAGCTTTCTTT. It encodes CASSLPLNTEAFF.

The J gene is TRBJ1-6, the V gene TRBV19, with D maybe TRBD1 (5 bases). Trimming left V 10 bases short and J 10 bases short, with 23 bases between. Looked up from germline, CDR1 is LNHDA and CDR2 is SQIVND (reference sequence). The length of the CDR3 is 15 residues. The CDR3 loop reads CATQYSPDTGSPLHF. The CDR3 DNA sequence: TGTGCCACCCAATATTCTCCGGACACAGGATCACCCCTCCACTTT.

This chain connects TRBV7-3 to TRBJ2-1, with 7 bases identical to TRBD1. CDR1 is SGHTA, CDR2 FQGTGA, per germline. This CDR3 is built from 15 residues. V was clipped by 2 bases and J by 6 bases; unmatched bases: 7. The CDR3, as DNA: TGTGCCAGCAGCTTAGACAGGGCTCCGGTCAATGAGCAGTTCTTC. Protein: CASSLDRAPVNEQFF.

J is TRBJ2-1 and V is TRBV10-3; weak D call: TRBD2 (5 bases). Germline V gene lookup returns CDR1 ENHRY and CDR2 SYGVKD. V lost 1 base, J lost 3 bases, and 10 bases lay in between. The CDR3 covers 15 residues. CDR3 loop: CAISEFVGSYNEQFF. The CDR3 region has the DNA TGTGCCATCAGTGAGTTCGTGGGGAGCTACAATGAGCAGTTCTTC.

This chain's CDR3 is CASSLRGSNQPQHF. In nucleotides, the CDR3 is TGTGCCAGCAGTTTACGGGGGAGCAATCAGCCCCAGCATTTT. The chain recombines TRBV27 with TRBJ1-5; D is perhaps TRBD1 (5 bases). Trimming cost V 2 bases and J 1 base, with 6 bases left between them. Germline CDR1 MNHEY, CDR2 SMNVEV (reference sequence). The CDR3 is 14 amino acids.

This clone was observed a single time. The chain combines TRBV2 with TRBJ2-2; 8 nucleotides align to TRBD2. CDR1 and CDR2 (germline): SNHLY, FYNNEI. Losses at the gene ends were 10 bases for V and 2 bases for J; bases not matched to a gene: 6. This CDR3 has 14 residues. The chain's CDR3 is CATGGDYNTGELFF. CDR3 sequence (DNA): TGTGCCACCGGGGGGGACTATAACACCGGGGAGCTGTTTTTT.

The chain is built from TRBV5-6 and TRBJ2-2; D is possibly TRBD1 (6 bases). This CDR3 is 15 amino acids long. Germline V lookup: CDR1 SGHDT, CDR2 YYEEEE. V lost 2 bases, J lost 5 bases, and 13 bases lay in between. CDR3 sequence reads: CASSLLGAHTGELFF. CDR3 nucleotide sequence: TGTGCCAGCAGCTTATTGGGGGCGCATACCGGGGAGCTGTTTTTT.

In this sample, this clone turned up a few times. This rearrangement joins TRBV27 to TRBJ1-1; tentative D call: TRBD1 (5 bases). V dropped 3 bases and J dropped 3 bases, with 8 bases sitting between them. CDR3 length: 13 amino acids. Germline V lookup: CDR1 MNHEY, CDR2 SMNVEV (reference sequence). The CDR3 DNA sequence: TGTGCCAGCAGTTTGTACAGGCACACTGAAGCTTTCTTT. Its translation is CASSLYRHTEAFF.

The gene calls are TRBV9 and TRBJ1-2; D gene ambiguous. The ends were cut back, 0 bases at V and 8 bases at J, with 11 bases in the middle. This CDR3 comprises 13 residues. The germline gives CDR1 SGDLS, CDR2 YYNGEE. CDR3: CASSVDTTDGYTF. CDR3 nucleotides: TGTGCCAGCAGCGTAGATACCACGGACGGCTACACCTTC.

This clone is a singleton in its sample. The CDR3 reads CASSQDRGALREQFF. Written as DNA, the CDR3 is TGCGCCAGCAGCCAAGATAGGGGCGCATTGCGGGAGCAGTTCTTC. The gene calls are TRBV4-1 and TRBJ2-1, with a tentative D call TRBD1 (5 bases). The CDR3 contains 15 residues. V was cut by 0 bases and J by 10 bases, with 16 bases left in between. Germline V CDR1 and CDR2: MGHRA, YSYEKL.

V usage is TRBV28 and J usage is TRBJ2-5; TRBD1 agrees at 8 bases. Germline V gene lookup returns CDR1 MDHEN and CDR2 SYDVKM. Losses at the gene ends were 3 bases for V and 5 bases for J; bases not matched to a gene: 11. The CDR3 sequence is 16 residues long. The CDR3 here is CASSFYQGAEGETQYF. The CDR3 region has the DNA TGTGCCAGCAGTTTCTATCAGGGGGCCGAGGGGGAGACCCAGTACTTC. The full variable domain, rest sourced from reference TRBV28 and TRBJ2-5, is DVKVTQSSRYLVKRTGEKVFLECVQDMDHENMFWYRQDPGLGLRLIYFSYDVKMKEKGDIPEGYSVSREKKERFSLILESASTNQTSMYLCASSFYQGAEGETQYFGPGTRLLVL.

CDR3 coding DNA: TGTGCCAGCAGCTTGGTAGACAGGGGTACGGAGACCCAGTACTTC. This sequence encodes CASSLVDRGTETQYF. This sequence joins TRBV5-5 and TRBJ2-5, with 8 bases matching TRBD1. Germline V gene data show CDR1 as SGHKS and CDR2 as YYEKEE (reference sequence). Unmatched junction bases numbered 6, after V lost 0 bases and J lost 5 bases. The CDR3 runs 15 residues.

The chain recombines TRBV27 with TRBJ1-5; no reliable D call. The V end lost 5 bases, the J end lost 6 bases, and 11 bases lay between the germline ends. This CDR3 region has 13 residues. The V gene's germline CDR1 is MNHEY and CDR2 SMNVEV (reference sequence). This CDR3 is CASSLELGQPQHF. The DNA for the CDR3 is TGTGCCAGCAGTCTCGAATTAGGTCAGCCCCAGCATTTT.

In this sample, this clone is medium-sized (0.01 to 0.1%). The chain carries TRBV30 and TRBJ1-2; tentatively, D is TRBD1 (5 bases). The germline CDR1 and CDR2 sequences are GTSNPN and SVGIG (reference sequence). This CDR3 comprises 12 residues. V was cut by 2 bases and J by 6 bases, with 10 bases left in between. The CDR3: CAWSMGVNGYTF. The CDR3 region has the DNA TGTGCCTGGAGTATGGGGGTAAATGGCTACACCTTC.

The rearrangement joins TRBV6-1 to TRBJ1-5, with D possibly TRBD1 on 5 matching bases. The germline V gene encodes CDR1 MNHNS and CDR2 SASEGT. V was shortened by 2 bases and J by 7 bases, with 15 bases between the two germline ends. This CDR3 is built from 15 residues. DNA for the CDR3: TGTGCCAGCAGTGAATGGGGGGGTTTGTTACAGCCCCAGCATTTT. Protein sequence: CASSEWGGLLQPQHF.

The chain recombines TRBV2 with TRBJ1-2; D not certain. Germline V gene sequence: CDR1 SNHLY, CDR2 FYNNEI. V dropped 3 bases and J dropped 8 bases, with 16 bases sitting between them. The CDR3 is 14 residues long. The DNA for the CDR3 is TGTGCCAGCAGTGATACGGGGATTTTGGGCGGCTACACCTTC. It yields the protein CASSDTGILGGYTF.